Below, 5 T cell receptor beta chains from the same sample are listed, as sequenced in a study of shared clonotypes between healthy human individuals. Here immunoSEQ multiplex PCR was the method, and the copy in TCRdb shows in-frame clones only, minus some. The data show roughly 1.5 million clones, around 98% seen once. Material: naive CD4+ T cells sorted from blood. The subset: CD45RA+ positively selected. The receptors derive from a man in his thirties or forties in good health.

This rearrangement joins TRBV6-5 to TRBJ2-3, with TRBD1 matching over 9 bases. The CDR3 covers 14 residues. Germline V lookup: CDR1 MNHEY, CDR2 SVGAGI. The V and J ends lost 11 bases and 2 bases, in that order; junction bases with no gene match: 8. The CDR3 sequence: CASTRDRATDTQYF. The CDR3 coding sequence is TGTGCCTCGACCCGGGACAGGGCCACAGATACGCAGTATTTT.

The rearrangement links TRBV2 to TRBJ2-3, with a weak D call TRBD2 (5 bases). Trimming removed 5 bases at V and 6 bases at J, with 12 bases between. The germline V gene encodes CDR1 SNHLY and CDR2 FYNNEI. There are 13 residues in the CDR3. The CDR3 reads CASSTSLADTQYF. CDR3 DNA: TGTGCCAGCAGTACTTCCTTAGCGGATACGCAGTATTTT.

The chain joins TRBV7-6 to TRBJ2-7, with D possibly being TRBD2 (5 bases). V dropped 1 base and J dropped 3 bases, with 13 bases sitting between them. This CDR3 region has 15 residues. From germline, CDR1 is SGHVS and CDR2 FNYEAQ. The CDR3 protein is CASSLGASSIYEQYF. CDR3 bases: TGTGCCAGCAGCTTAGGAGCTAGCAGCATCTACGAGCAGTACTTC.

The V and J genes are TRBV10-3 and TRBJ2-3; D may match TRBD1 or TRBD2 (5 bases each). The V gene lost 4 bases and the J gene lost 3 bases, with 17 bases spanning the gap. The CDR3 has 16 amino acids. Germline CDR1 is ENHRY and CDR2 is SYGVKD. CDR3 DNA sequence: TGTGCCATCAGTGTGGTGCAGGGCGGGTGGACAGATACGCAGTATTTT. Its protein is CAISVVQGGWTDTQYF.

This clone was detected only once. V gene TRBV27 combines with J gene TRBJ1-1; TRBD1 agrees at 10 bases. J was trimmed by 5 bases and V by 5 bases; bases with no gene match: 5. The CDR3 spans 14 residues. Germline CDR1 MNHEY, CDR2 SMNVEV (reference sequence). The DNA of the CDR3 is TGTGCCAGCAGTAAGGGACAGGGGCCGACTGAAGCTTTCTTT. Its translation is CASSKGQGPTEAFF.